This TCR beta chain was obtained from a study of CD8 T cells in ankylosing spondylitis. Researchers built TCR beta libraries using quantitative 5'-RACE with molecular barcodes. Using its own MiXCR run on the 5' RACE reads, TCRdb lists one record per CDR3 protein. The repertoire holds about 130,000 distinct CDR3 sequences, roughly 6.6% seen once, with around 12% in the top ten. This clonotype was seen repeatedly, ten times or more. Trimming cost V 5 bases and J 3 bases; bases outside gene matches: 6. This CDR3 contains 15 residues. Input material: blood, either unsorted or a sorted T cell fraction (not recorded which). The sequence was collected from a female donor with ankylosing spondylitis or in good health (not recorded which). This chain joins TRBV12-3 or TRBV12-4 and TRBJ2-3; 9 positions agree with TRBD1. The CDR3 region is CASSPETGGTDTQYF. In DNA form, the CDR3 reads TGTGCCAGCAGTCCAGAGACAGGGGGAACAGATACGCAGTATTTT.